This paragraph covers one T cell receptor beta chain sequence. Its target is unknown. Looked up from germline, CDR1 is SGHKS and CDR2 is YYEKEE (reference sequence). The length of the CDR3 is 14 residues. V was clipped by 7 bases and J by 4 bases, with 14 bases between them. This specimen belongs to a study of shared clonotypes between healthy human individuals. Study-wide results and limits: The small donor group covered limited genetic and exposure diversity. The authors sampled blood alone, and tissue repertoires likely differ.

Donors were healthy HIV-negative adults without recent acute infections or vaccinations. Donors, without exception, were Caucasian adults residing in Nashville, Tennessee. Profiling relied on immunoSEQ multiplex PCR, and the TCRdb table lists in-frame clones only, not all of them. The sample shows approximately 510,000 clones, more than 65% of them seen only once. The genes are TRBV5-5 and TRBJ1-4; D remains ambiguous. Sequenced: PBMCs. This TCR was recovered from a woman aged 40 to 50 in good health. Some clones in this sample may be carry-over from other donors' samples. The CDR3 here is CASAPGLFNEKLFF. DNA for the CDR3: TGTGCCAGCGCGCCCGGACTGTTTAATGAAAAACTGTTTTTT.